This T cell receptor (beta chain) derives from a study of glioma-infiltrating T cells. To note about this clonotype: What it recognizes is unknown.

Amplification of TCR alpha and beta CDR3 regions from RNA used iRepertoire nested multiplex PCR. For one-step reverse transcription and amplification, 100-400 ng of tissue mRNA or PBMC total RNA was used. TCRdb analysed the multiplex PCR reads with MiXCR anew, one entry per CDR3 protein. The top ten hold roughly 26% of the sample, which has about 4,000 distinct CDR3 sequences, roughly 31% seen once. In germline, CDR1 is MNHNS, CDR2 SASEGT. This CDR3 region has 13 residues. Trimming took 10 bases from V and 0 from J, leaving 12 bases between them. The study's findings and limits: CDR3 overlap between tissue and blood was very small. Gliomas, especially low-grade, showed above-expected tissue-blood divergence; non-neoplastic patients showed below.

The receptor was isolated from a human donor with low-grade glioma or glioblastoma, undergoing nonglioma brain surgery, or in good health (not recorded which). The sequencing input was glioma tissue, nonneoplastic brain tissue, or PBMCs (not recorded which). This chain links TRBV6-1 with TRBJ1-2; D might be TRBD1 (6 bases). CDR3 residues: CATGGRANYGYTF. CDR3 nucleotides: TGTGCCACCGGGGGCAGGGCTAACTATGGCTACACCTTC.